The 18 T cell receptor beta chains below all came from one sample that was sequenced in a study of blood T cell repertoires in COVID-19. Profiled with immunoSEQ multiplex PCR; TCRdb holds only in-frame clones, not every one. The sample has 120,000 or so clones, approximately 86% seen once. The sample consisted of peripheral blood. All receptors derive from a woman aged 45-65 years with active or convalescent COVID-19.

The chain recombines TRBV30 with TRBJ2-5, with 7 bases matching TRBD1. The germline V gene has CDR1 GTSNPN and CDR2 SVGIG (reference sequence). The CDR3 totals 12 residues. The J segment lost 1 base and the V segment lost 4 bases, leaving 0 bases of the junction unmatched. The CDR3 DNA is TGTGCCTGGACAGGGGGCCAAGAGACCCAGTACTTC. Translating it yields CAWTGGQETQYF.

The rearrangement joins TRBV7-3 to TRBJ2-7; a weak D match, TRBD2 (6 bases). Germline V CDR1 and CDR2: SGHTA, FQGTGA. V lost 4 bases and J lost 2, with 9 bases in between. The CDR3 is 13 residues long. CDR3 coding DNA: TGTGCCAGCAGCTACGGGAGCGCCTACGAGCAGTACTTC. Its translation: CASSYGSAYEQYF.

The V gene is TRBV24-1, the J gene TRBJ1-2; no firm D call. Looked up from germline, CDR1 is KGHDR and CDR2 is SFDVKD. The ends were cut back, 9 bases at V and 7 bases at J, with 14 bases in the middle. This CDR3 contains 12 residues. CDR3 sequence reads: CATESQSGGYTF. In DNA, the CDR3 is TGTGCCACCGAGTCCCAGTCAGGTGGCTACACCTTC.

This chain links TRBV29-1 with TRBJ1-4; 8 bases fit TRBD1. Trimming at V came to 7 bases and at J to 5 bases, leaving 9 bases not matched to a gene. CDR3 size: 14 residues. Per the germline V gene, CDR1 is SQVTM and CDR2 is ANQGSEA. CDR3 nucleotide sequence: TGCAGCGCCGGACAGGGAGGGGGCAATGAAAAACTGTTTTTT. It is translated as CSAGQGGGNEKLFF.

The rearrangement uses TRBV28 and TRBJ1-4; 8 nucleotides align to TRBD1. The V gene end was trimmed by 5 bases and the J gene end by 8 bases; junction bases not matched to a gene: 13. This CDR3 is 16 amino acids long. Germline V gives CDR1 MDHEN, CDR2 SYDVKM. The CDR3 region is CASSQGGTGKEEKLFF. The CDR3, as DNA: TGTGCCAGCAGTCAAGGGGGGACAGGAAAGGAGGAAAAACTGTTTTTT.

V is TRBV18 and J is TRBJ2-1, with 9 positions matching TRBD1. V dropped 6 bases and J dropped 5; count of bases not matched to a gene: 8. This CDR3 spans 15 amino acids. Germline CDR1 KGHSH, CDR2 LQKENI. CDR3 sequence (DNA): TGTGCCAGCTCCTCCGGGACAGGGCTCAACAATGAGCAGTTCTTC. It specifies CASSSGTGLNNEQFF.

V usage is TRBV7-2 and J usage is TRBJ2-1, with TRBD2 identical over 9 bases. This CDR3 contains 15 residues. Germline CDR1 reads SGHTA; CDR2 reads FQGNSA. Trimming at V came to 5 bases and at J to 0 bases, leaving 2 bases not matched to a gene. The CDR3 nucleotides read TGTGCCAGCAGCGTTAGCGGGAGCTCCTACAATGAGCAGTTCTTC. Amino acids: CASSVSGSSYNEQFF.

The rearrangement uses TRBV27 and TRBJ2-4, with TRBD2 matching 8 bases. Per the germline V gene, CDR1 is MNHEY and CDR2 is SMNVEV (reference sequence). V gave up 6 bases and J gave up 6 bases; unmatched junction bases: 10. The CDR3 is 15 amino acids. CDR3 protein: CASRPGLGDRNIQYF. CDR3 bases: TGTGCCAGCAGGCCGGGACTAGGTGATAGAAACATTCAGTACTTC.

J is TRBJ1-1 and V is TRBV2; perhaps TRBD1 as D (6 bases). CDR3 length: 13 residues. Germline CDR1 reads SNHLY; CDR2 reads FYNNEI. V was cut by 8 bases and J by 0 bases, with 10 bases left in between. This CDR3 reads CASGTGMNTEAFF. The CDR3 DNA reads as TGTGCCAGCGGTACAGGGATGAACACTGAAGCTTTCTTT.

The gene calls are TRBV15 and TRBJ1-3; TRBD1 aligns across 9 bases. Trimming cost V 2 bases and J 7 bases; bases outside gene matches: 12. CDR1 and CDR2 from the germline V gene are LNHNV and YYDKDF (reference sequence). CDR3 length: 17 residues. Written as DNA, the CDR3 is TGTGCCACCAGCAGATCCCGTCCGGGACAGGGCGGGAACACCATATATTTT. It encodes CATSRSRPGQGGNTIYF.

The genes are TRBV28 and TRBJ2-2; 14 bases map to TRBD2. Germline trimming cut 3 bases from V and 1 base from J; bases unmatched to any gene: 13. This CDR3 contains 21 residues. Germline V gene sequence: CDR1 MDHEN, CDR2 SYDVKM. For the CDR3, the DNA is TGTGCCAGCAGTTTTCTCCGGACTAGCGGGAGGAACATCATGAACACCGGGGAGCTGTTTTTT. Residues: CASSFLRTSGRNIMNTGELFF.

V gene TRBV6-2 or TRBV6-3 combines with J gene TRBJ1-4; the D gene is possibly TRBD1 (5 bases). Looked up from germline, CDR1 is MNHEY and CDR2 is SVGEGT. The V end lost 2 bases, the J end lost 0 bases, and 16 bases lay between the germline ends. This CDR3 has 18 amino acids. CDR3 nucleotide sequence: TGTGCCAGCAGTTACGTGCAGGGTAAAACAGCAACTAATGAAAAACTGTTTTTT. Its protein product is CASSYVQGKTATNEKLFF.

This sequence joins TRBV6-5 and TRBJ2-1; the match to TRBD2 covers 11 bases. V lost 6 bases, J lost 12 bases, and 13 bases stayed unmatched. Germline V gene data show CDR1 as MNHEY and CDR2 as SVGAGI. The CDR3 spans 15 residues. The CDR3 region is CASRVAGGPRARQFF. The CDR3 DNA sequence: TGTGCCAGCAGAGTAGCGGGAGGGCCGAGAGCTAGGCAGTTCTTC.

V is TRBV7-2 and J is TRBJ2-5, with D perhaps matching TRBD1 (8 bases). Trimming cost V 3 bases and J 4 bases, with 12 bases left between them. Per the germline V gene, CDR1 is SGHTA and CDR2 is FQGNSA. The CDR3 has 14 amino acids. The CDR3 region has the DNA TGTGCCAGCAGCTTGAACAGGGGGGGAGAGACCCAGTACTTC. Its protein product is CASSLNRGGETQYF.

The CDR3 bases are TGTGCCATCAGGCCGGGGTTAGCTGGAAACACCATATATTTT. Translation: CAIRPGLAGNTIYF. The genes are TRBV10-3 and TRBJ1-3; D unresolved. The germline V and J ends were trimmed by 6 bases and 2 bases, with 11 bases remaining between them. CDR1 ENHRY and CDR2 SYGVKD come from the germline V gene. This CDR3 is 14 amino acids long.

The chain recombines TRBV18 with TRBJ1-6, with 7 bases aligning to TRBD1. Germline CDR1 reads KGHSH; CDR2 reads LQKENI. The CDR3 extends over 15 amino acids. V lost 0 bases to trimming and J lost 10 bases; unmatched junction nucleotides: 6. CDR3 bases: TGTGCCAGCTCACCACCGGGACAGCACCTCTCACCCCTCCACTTT. Translating it yields CASSPPGQHLSPLHF.

V usage is TRBV28 and J usage is TRBJ2-3; TRBD2 agrees at 9 bases. The CDR3 runs to 15 residues. The V segment lost 5 bases and the J segment 2 bases; nucleotides outside the gene matches: 5. Germline V gives CDR1 MDHEN, CDR2 SYDVKM. DNA for the CDR3: TGTGCCAGCAGTCTTAGCGGGAGCCTCACAGATACGCAGTATTTT. This codes for CASSLSGSLTDTQYF.

This clone was recorded only once. The CDR3 loop is CASSEAGLGTGELFF. The CDR3 DNA reads TGTGCCAGCAGCGAAGCGGGTTTGGGGACCGGGGAGCTGTTTTTT. The rearrangement uses TRBV6-2 or TRBV6-3 and TRBJ2-2; tentatively, D is TRBD2 (6 bases). The V gene lost 6 bases and the J gene lost 5 bases, with 16 bases spanning the gap. The CDR3 spans 15 residues. In germline, CDR1 is MNHEY, CDR2 SVGEGT.